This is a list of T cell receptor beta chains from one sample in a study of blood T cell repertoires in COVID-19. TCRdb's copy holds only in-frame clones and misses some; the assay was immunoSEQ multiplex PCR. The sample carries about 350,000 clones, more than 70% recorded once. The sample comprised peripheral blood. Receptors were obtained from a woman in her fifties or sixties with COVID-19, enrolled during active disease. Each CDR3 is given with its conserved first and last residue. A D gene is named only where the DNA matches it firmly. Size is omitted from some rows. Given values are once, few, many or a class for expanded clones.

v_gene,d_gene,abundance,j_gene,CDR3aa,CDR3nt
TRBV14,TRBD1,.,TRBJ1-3,CATSRDRVDTIYF,TGTGCCACCTCCCGGGACAGGGTGGACACCATATATTTT
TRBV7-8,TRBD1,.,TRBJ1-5,CASSSDRVLNQPQHF,TGTGCCAGCAGCTCTGACAGGGTCCTCAATCAGCCCCAGCATTTT
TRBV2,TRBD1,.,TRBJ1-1,CASRRDRANTEAFF,TGTGCCAGCCGGAGGGACAGGGCGAACACTGAAGCTTTCTTT
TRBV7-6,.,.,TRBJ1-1,CASSLELTGSAEAFF,TGTGCCAGCAGCTTAGAGTTAACCGGGTCAGCTGAAGCTTTCTTT
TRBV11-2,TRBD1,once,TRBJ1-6,CASSLSRGAYNSPLHF,TGTGCCAGCAGCTTAAGCAGGGGGGCCTATAATTCACCCCTCCACTTT
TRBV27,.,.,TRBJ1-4,CASSLGQSFNEKLFF,TGTGCCAGCAGTCTCGGACAGTCTTTTAATGAAAAACTGTTTTTT
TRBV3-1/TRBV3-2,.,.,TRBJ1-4,CASTQRGGGEKLFF,TGTGCCAGCACCCAAAGGGGGGGCGGTGAAAAACTGTTTTTT
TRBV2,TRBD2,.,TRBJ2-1,CASSEGLANYNEQFF,TGTGCCAGCAGTGAAGGACTAGCGAACTACAATGAGCAGTTCTTC
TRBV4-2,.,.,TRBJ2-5,CASSQAGVETQYF,TGTGCCAGCAGCCAAGCAGGGGTCGAGACCCAGTACTTC
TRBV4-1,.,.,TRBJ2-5,CASSQEGGGDQETQYF,TGCGCCAGCAGCCAAGAGGGCGGGGGCGACCAAGAGACCCAGTACTTC
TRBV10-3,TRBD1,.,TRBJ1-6,CAISESNRGGSPLHF,TGTGCCATCAGTGAGTCCAACAGGGGTGGTTCACCCCTCCACTTT
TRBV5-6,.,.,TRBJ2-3,CASSSGLGTDTQYF,TGTGCCAGCAGCTCGGGACTTGGCACAGATACGCAGTATTTT
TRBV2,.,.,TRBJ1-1,CASRRRQVHTEAFF,TGTGCCAGCAGGCGCAGACAGGTACACACTGAAGCTTTCTTT
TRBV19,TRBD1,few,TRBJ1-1,CATRDRGLGTEAFF,TGTGCCACCAGGGACAGGGGGCTTGGGACTGAAGCTTTCTTT
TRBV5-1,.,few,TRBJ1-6,CASSLIPGEAPLHF,TGCGCCAGCAGCCTGATTCCAGGGGAAGCACCCCTCCACTTT
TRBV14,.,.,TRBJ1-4,CASARGGAATNEKLFF,TGTGCCAGCGCCCGGGGGGGAGCTGCAACTAATGAAAAACTGTTTTTT